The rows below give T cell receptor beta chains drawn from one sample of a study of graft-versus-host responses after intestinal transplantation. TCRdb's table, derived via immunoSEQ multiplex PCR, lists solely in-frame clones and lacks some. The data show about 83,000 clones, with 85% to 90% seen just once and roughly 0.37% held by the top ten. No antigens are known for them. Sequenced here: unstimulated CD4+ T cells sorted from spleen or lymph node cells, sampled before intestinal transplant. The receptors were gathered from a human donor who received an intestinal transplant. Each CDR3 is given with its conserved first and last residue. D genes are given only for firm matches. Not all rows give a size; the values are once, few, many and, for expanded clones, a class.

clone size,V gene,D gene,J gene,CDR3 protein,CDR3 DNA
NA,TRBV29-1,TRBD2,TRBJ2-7,CSVDASGGGYEQYF,TGCAGCGTTGACGCTTCCGGGGGGGGCTACGAGCAGTACTTC
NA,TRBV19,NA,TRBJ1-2,CASSIGESRPNYGYTF,TGTGCCAGTAGTATAGGGGAGAGCCGACCTAACTATGGCTACACCTTC
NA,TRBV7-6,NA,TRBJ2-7,CASSLGGQGPGGGTYEQYF,TGTGCCAGCAGCTTAGGAGGACAGGGGCCGGGCGGGGGGACCTACGAGCAGTACTTC
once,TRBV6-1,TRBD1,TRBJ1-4,CASSDANQDRSRKLFF,TGTGCCAGCAGTGACGCAAACCAGGACAGGTCTCGAAAACTGTTTTTT
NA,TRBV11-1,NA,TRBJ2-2,CASSHDRSTGELFF,TGTGCCAGCAGCCACGACAGGTCTACCGGGGAGCTGTTTTTT
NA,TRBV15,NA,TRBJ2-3,CATRNPEETEGHTDTQYF,TGTGCCACCAGGAACCCGGAAGAGACTGAAGGACACACAGATACGCAGTATTTT
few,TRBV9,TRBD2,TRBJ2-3,CASSWTSGGTDTQYF,TGTGCCAGCAGTTGGACTAGCGGGGGCACAGATACGCAGTATTTT
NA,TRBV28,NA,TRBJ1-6,CASRTEGGLNSPLHF,TGTGCCAGCAGGACCGAAGGCGGGCTTAATTCACCCCTCCACTTT
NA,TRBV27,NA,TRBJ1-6,CASSLSMAGLGSPLHF,TGTGCCAGCAGTTTATCGATGGCGGGTCTGGGTTCACCCCTCCACTTT
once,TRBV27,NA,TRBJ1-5,CASSLGAGSNQPQHF,TGTGCCAGCAGTTTAGGTGCCGGTAGCAATCAGCCCCAGCATTTT
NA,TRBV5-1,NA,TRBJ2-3,CASSLGAATDTQYF,TGCGCCAGCAGCTTGGGTGCGGCCACAGATACGCAGTATTTT
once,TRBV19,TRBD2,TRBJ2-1,CASSTLGPREGGVNEQFF,TGTGCCAGTAGTACCCTAGGCCCTCGTGAGGGAGGGGTCAATGAGCAGTTCTTC
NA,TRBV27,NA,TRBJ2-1,CASSVPDPTGEQFF,TGTGCCAGCAGTGTCCCAGACCCGACGGGGGAGCAGTTCTTC
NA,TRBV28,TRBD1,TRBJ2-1,CASGRGTVPYNEQFF,TGTGCCAGCGGCAGGGGGACGGTGCCCTACAATGAGCAGTTCTTC
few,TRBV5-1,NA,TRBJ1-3,CASRAGTSGNTIYF,TGCGCCAGCAGGGCCGGGACATCTGGAAACACCATATATTTT
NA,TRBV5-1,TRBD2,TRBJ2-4,CASSPRIGTSGGSRAKNIQYF,TGCGCCAGCAGCCCCCGGATAGGGACTAGCGGGGGGTCTCGAGCCAAAAACATTCAGTACTTC
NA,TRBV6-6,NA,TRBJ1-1,CASSYSAGTEAFF,TGTGCCAGCAGTTACTCTGCGGGCACTGAAGCTTTCTTT
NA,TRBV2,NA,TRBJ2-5,CASSEESRGYF,TGTGCCAGCAGTGAAGAGAGTAGAGGGTACTTC
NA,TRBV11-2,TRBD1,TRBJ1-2,CASSSGQIYGYTF,TGTGCCAGCAGCTCGGGACAGATCTATGGCTACACCTTC
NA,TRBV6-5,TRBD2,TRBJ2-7,CASSYSILRGGYEQYF,TGTGCCAGCAGTTACTCGATACTGCGGGGGGGATACGAGCAGTACTTC
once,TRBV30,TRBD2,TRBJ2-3,CAWSHVGGADTQYF,TGTGCCTGGAGCCACGTGGGGGGGGCAGATACGCAGTATTTT
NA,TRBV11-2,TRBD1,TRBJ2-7,CASSALDRDLGEQYF,TGTGCCAGCAGCGCCCTGGACAGGGACCTTGGGGAGCAGTACTTC